This T cell receptor (beta chain) was profiled in a study of control samples from healthy donors and cancer patients. The assay was immunoSEQ multiplex PCR, and TCRdb's table has in-frame clones only and misses some. This repertoire shows 65,000 to 90,000 clones, around 93% found once; its top ten account for about 2.7%. Trimming left V 4 bases short and J 1 base short, with 7 bases between. The CDR3 totals 13 residues. The germline CDR1 and CDR2 sequences are MGHRA and YSYEKL. In its sample, this clone was seen once. The V gene is TRBV4-1, the J gene TRBJ1-1; D unclear. Sequencing used blood. This sequence was found in a woman in her twenties or thirties in good health. CDR3 sequence (DNA): TGCGCCAGCAGCCTAGCGGGGAACACTGAAGCTTTCTTT. Amino acid sequence: CASSLAGNTEAFF.